The entry that follows covers one T cell receptor beta chain sequence. The source of the sample is a study of blood T cell repertoires in COVID-19. Looked up from germline, CDR1 is MNHEY and CDR2 is SMNVEV (reference sequence). J was trimmed by 0 bases and V by 5 bases; bases with no gene match: 3. This CDR3 region has 14 residues. The assay was immunoSEQ multiplex PCR, and TCRdb's table has in-frame clones only and misses some. The table records roughly 240,000 clones, roughly 89% of them present only once. This receptor was taken from a woman aged 25 to 39 with acute COVID-19. The genes are TRBV27 and TRBJ1-1; 7 positions agree with TRBD1. What was sequenced was PBMCs or T cells enriched from blood (not recorded which). The CDR3 nucleotides are TGTGCCAGCAGTAGGGACAGTTTGAACACTGAAGCTTTCTTT. Translation gives CASSRDSLNTEAFF.